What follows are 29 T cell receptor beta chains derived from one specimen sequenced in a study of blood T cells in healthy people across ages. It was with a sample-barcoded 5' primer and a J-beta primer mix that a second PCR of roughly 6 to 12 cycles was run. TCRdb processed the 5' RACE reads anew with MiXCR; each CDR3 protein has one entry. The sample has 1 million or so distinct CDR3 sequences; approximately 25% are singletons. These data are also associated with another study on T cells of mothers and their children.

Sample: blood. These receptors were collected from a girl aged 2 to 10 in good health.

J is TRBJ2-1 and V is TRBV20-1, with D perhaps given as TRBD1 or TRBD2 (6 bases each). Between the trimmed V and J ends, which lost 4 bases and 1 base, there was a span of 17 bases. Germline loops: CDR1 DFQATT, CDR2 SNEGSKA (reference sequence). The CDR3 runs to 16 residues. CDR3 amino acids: CSAIASGAASYNEQFF. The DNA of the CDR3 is TGCAGTGCTATAGCTTCGGGGGCGGCTTCCTACAATGAGCAGTTCTTC.

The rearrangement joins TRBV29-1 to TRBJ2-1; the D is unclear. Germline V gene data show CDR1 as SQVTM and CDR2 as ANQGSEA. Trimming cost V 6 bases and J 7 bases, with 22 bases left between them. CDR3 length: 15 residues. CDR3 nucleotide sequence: TGCAGCGTCCTCCTCCTCGATACAGAGAGAAATGAGCAGTTCTTC. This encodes CSVLLLDTERNEQFF.

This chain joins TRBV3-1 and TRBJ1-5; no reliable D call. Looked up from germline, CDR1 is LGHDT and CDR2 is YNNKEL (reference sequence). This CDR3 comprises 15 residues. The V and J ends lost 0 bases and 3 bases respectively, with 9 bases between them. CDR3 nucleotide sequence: TGTGCCAGCAGCCAAGATCTGGCGGACAATCAGCCCCAGCATTTT. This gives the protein CASSQDLADNQPQHF.

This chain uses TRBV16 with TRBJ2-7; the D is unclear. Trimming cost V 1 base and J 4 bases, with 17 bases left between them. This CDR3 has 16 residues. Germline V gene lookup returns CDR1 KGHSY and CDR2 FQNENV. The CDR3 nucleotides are TGTGCCAGCAGCCAATTTCTGCCGGGTGGAATATACGAGCAGTACTTC. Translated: CASSQFLPGGIYEQYF.

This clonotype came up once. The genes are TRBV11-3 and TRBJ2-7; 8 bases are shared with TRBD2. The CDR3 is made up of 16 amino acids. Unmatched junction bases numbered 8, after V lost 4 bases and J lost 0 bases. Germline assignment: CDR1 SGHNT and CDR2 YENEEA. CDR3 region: CASSSPSGQSSYEQYF. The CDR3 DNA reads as TGTGCCAGCAGCTCACCTAGCGGGCAAAGCTCCTACGAGCAGTACTTC.

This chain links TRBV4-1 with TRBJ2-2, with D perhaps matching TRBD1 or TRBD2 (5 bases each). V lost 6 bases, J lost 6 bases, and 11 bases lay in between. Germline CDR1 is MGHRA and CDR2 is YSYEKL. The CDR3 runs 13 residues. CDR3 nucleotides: TGCGCCAGCAGGGACCTGGGGGCCGGGGAGCTGTTTTTT. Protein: CASRDLGAGELFF.

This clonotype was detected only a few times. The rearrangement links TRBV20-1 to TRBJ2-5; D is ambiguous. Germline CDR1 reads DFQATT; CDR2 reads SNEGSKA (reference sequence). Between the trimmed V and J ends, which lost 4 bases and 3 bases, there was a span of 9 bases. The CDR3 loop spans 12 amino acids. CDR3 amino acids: CSANSFEETQYF. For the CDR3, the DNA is TGCAGTGCTAACTCCTTCGAAGAGACCCAGTACTTC.

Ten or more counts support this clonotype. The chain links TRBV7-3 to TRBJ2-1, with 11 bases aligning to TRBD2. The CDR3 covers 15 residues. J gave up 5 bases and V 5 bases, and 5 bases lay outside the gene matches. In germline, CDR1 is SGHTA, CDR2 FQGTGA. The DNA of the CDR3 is TGTGCCAGCAGCCCCCAACTAGCGGGAGACAATGAGCAGTTCTTC. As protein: CASSPQLAGDNEQFF.

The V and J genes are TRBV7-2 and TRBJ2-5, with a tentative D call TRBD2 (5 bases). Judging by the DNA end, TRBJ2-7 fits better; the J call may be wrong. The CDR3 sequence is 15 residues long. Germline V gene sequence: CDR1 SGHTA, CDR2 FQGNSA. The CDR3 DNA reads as TGTGCCAGCAGCAAAGAAACTTACCGGGACTACGAGCAGTACTTC. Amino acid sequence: CASSKETYRDYEQYF.

This chain's CDR3 is CASSGSGTGANYNEQFF. CDR3 DNA: TGTGCCAGCAGTGGGTCGGGGACAGGGGCGAATTACAATGAGCAGTTCTTC. The chain has TRBV25-1 and TRBJ2-1; 10 bases agree with TRBD1. The CDR3 runs to 17 residues. Per the germline V gene, CDR1 is MGHDK and CDR2 is SYGVNS. J lost 4 bases, V lost 4 bases, and 10 bases had no gene match.

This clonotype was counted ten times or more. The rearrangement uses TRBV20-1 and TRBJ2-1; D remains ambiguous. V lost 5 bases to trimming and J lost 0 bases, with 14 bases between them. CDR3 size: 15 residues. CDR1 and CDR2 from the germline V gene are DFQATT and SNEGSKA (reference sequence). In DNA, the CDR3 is TGCAGTGCTTTCCTAGACGGTTCCTCCTACAATGAGCAGTTCTTC. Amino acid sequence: CSAFLDGSSYNEQFF.

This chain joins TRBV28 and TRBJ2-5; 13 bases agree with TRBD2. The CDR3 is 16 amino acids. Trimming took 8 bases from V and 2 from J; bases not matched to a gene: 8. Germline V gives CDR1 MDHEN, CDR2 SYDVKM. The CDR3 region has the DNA TGTGCCAGCGGACTAGCGGGAGCGCAGGGGCAAGAGACCCAGTACTTC. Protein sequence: CASGLAGAQGQETQYF.

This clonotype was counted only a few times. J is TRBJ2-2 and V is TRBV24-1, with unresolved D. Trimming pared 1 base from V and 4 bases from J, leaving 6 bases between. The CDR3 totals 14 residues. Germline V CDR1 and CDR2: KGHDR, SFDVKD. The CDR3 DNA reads TGTGCCACCAGTGATTTCGGCCTCACCGGGGAGCTGTTTTTT. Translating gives CATSDFGLTGELFF.

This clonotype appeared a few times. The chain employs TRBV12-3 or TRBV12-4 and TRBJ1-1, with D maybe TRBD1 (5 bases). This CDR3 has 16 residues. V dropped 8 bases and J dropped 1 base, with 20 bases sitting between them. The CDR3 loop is CASAFGGGWKNTEAFF. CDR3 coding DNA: TGTGCCAGCGCCTTTGGGGGGGGTTGGAAGAACACTGAAGCTTTCTTT.

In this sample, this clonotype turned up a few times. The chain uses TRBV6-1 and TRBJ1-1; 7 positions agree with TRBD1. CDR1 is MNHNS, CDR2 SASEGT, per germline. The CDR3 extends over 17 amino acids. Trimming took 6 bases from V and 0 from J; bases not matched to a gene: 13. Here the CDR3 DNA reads TGTGCCAGCAGCCGGACAGGCTTTAGTGGTATGAACACTGAAGCTTTCTTT. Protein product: CASSRTGFSGMNTEAFF.

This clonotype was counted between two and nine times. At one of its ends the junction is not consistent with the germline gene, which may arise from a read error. The CDR3 loop is CASSNVWAGEIGEQSF. DNA for the CDR3: TGTGCCAGCAGCAACGTCTGGGCAGGGGAAATCGGTGAGCAGTCCTTC. The V and J genes are TRBV7-9 and TRBJ2-1, with D perhaps matching TRBD1 (6 bases). Per the germline V gene, CDR1 is SEHNR and CDR2 is FQNEAQ (reference sequence). The length of the CDR3 is 16 residues.

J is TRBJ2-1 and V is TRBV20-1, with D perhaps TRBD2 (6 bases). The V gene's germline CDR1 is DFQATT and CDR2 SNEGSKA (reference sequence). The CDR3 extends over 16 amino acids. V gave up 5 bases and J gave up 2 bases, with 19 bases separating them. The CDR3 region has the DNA TGCAGTGCTGCCTGGACTATATCTCTCGCCTACAATGAGCAGTTCTTC. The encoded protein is CSAAWTISLAYNEQFF.

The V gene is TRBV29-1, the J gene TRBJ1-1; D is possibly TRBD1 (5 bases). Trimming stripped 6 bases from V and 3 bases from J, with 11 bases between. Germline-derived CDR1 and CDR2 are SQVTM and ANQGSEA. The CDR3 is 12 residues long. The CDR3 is CSVSGGYTEAFF. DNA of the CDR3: TGCAGCGTCTCGGGGGGATACACTGAAGCTTTCTTT.

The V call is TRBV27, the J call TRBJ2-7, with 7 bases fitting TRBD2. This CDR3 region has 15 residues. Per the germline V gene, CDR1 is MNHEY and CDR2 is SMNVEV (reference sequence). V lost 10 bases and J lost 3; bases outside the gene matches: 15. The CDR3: CATRHERDYIYEQYF. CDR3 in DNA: TGTGCCACCAGACACGAACGGGACTATATCTACGAGCAGTACTTC.

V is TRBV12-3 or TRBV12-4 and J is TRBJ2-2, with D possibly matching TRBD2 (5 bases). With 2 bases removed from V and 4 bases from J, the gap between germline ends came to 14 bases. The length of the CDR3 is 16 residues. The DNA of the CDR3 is TGTGCCAGCAGTTTACCTGAGGGAGTACTCACCGGGGAGCTGTTTTTT. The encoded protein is CASSLPEGVLTGELFF.

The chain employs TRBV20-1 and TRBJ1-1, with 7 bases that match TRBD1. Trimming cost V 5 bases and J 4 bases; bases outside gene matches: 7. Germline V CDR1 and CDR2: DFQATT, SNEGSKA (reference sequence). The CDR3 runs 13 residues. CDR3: CSAPGQTITEAFF. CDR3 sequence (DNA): TGCAGTGCTCCGGGACAGACTATCACTGAAGCTTTCTTT.

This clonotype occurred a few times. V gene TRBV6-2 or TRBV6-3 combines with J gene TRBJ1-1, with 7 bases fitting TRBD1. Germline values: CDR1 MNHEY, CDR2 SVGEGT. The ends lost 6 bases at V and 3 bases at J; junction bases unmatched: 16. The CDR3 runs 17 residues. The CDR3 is CASSPSLGTDLYTEAFF. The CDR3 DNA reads TGTGCCAGCAGCCCCTCCCTGGGGACAGACCTTTACACTGAAGCTTTCTTT.

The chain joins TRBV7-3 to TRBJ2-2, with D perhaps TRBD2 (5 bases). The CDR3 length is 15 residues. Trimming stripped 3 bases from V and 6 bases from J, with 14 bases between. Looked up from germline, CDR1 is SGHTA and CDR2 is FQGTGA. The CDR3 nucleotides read TGTGCCAGCAGCTTTAGCAGCGGCGCACCCGGGGAGCTGTTTTTT. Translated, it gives CASSFSSGAPGELFF. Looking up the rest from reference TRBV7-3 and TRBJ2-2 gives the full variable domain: GAGVSQTPSNKVTEKGKYVELRCDPISGHTALYWYRQSLGQGPEFLIYFQGTGAADDSGLPNDRFFAVRPEGSVSTLKIQRTERGDSAVYLCASSFSSGAPGELFFGEGSRLTVL.

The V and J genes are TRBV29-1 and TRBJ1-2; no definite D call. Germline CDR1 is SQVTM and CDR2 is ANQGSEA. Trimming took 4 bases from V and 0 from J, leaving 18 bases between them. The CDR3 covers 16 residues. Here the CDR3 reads CSVVGSRDTTNYGYTF. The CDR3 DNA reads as TGCAGCGTTGTAGGTTCGCGCGACACTACTAACTATGGCTACACCTTC.

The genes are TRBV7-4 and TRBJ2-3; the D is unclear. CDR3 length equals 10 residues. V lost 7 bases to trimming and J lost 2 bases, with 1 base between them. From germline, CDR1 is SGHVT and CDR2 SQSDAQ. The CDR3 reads CASNTDTQYF. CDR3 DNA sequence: TGTGCCAGCAACACAGATACGCAGTATTTT.

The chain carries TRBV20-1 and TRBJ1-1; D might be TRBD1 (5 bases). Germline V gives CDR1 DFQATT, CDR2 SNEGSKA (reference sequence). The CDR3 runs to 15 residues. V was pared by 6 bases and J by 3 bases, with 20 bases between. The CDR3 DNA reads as TGCAGTGCACCTGGGGGTGGCAGTTTGGACACTGAAGCTTTCTTT. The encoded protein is CSAPGGGSLDTEAFF.

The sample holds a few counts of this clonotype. The CDR3 DNA is TGTGCCAGCAGCCCCAACCTAGGGAGAGGGGAAAAACTGTTTTTT. It is translated as CASSPNLGRGEKLFF. This sequence joins TRBV9 and TRBJ1-4; D uncertain. CDR1 and CDR2 from the germline V gene are SGDLS and YYNGEE. Trimming left V 4 bases short and J 8 bases short, with 18 bases between. The CDR3 has 15 amino acids.

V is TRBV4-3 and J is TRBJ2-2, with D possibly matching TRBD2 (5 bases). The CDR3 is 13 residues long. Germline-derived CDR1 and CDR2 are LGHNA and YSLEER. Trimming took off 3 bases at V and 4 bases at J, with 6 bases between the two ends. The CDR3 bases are TGCGCCAGCAGCCACGGGGTCACCGGGGAGCTGTTTTTT. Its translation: CASSHGVTGELFF.

CDR3 residues: CSAYSYNEQFF. The CDR3 DNA follows: TGCAGCGCCTACTCCTACAATGAGCAGTTCTTC. The chain is built from TRBV29-1 and TRBJ2-1, with D hard to call. Trimming took 7 bases from V and 0 from J, leaving 4 bases between them. Germline CDR1 and CDR2: SQVTM and ANQGSEA. The CDR3 has 11 residues.